A selection of T cell receptor beta chains follows, all from one sample in a study of cytomegalovirus exposure and HLA in healthy donors. The repertoire was sequenced with immunoSEQ multiplex PCR; TCRdb's copy has only in-frame clones and lacks some. This table has around 140,000 clones, roughly 80% appearing once. The material sequenced was PBMCs. Source of these receptors: a middle-aged man in good health and CMV-seronegative. CDR3s include the opening cysteine and the closing phenylalanine or tryptophan. Fields, in order: clone size, D gene, J gene, V gene, CDR3 DNA, CDR3 protein. A D gene is named only where the DNA matches it firmly. Clone size appears in some rows only: once, few, many, or a class for an expanded clone.

>NA|NA|TRBJ2-7|TRBV27
TGTGCCAGCAGCCTACGGGGGGCTCCTAGCTACGAGCAGTACTTC
CASSLRGAPSYEQYF
>NA|NA|TRBJ2-1|TRBV4-1
TGCGCCAGCAGCCAACAGGGAAAAAGCTCCTACAATGAGCAGTTCTTC
CASSQQGKSSYNEQFF
>NA|TRBD2|TRBJ2-1|TRBV28
TGTGCCAGCAGTTCACCCATCGCGGGGGACCTAAGACCGGACAAATACAATGAGCAGTTCTTC
CASSSPIAGDLRPDKYNEQFF
>NA|NA|TRBJ2-5|TRBV10-3
TGTGCCATCAGTGAGGGCAGGGGATTGTTTGGGGAGACCCAGTACTTC
CAISEGRGLFGETQYF
>NA|TRBD1|TRBJ1-6|TRBV7-6
TGTGCCAGCAGCTTAGGACAGGGATCAAATTCACCCCTCCACTTT
CASSLGQGSNSPLHF
>once|TRBD1|TRBJ1-2|TRBV19
TGTGCCAGTAGGAGCACAGGGGGCTCCTATGGCTACACCTTC
CASRSTGGSYGYTF
>once|TRBD1|TRBJ2-1|TRBV7-9
TGTGCCAGCAGCTTTTATAACCAGGGGGAGAATGAGCAGTTCTTC
CASSFYNQGENEQFF
>NA|NA|TRBJ2-1|TRBV29-1
TGCAGCGTTGAAGTATATAGGGACACTGACTCCTACAATGAGCAGTTCTTC
CSVEVYRDTDSYNEQFF
>NA|NA|TRBJ2-3|TRBV5-4
TGTGCCAGCAGCTTGGACCCTAAGATTTCAGATACGCAGTATTTT
CASSLDPKISDTQYF
>NA|NA|TRBJ1-1|TRBV28
TGTGCCAGCAGTAAGACAGGACACACTGAAGCTTTCTTT
CASSKTGHTEAFF
>NA|NA|TRBJ2-1|TRBV11-2
TGTGCCAGCAGCCTACGACAGAGCTCTTCCAATGAGCAGTTCTTC
CASSLRQSSSNEQFF
>NA|NA|TRBJ1-4|TRBV28
TGTGCCAGCAGTTTATCGGGGAGACAGGCTAATGAAAAACTGTTTTTT
CASSLSGRQANEKLFF
>once|TRBD1|TRBJ2-2|TRBV28
TGTGCCAGCAGTTTAAATCTGGGACAGCGAAGGACCGGGGAGCTGTTTTTT
CASSLNLGQRRTGELFF
>once|NA|TRBJ2-1|TRBV7-2
TGTGCCAGCAGCTCCCTCAAGCCTGAGCAGTTCTTC
CASSSLKPEQFF
>NA|NA|TRBJ1-4|TRBV6-4
TGTGCCAGCAGTGAAGGGGGACGCGGTGAAAAACTGTTTTTT
CASSEGGRGEKLFF